This T cell receptor beta chain comes out of a study of vaccination and CD4 T cells after COVID-19. About the research overall: There were six male and four female convalescents, and two of them were Hispanic. Stimulation used overlapping spike peptides from SARS-CoV-2, HCoV-NL63, HCoV-OC43 and HCoV-229E. Treatment of control cultures consisted of a CEFX pool, an HIV-1 Nef pool, or no peptide.

Broader study findings: Spike mono-reactive status applied to 304 of 307 vaccine-specific clones in convalescent patients.

Sample treatment: roughly ten-day PBMC culture with coronavirus spike peptide pools or control peptides (ViraFEST assay). Once obtained from cultured CD4+ T cells, the DNA was sequenced using the Oncomine TCR Beta short-read assay. TCRdb analysed the PCR reads with MiXCR anew, one entry per CDR3 protein. Of 9,900 or so distinct CDR3 sequences in the sample, around a third were seen once. This clonotype has a handful of counts. The antigen remains undetermined. This CDR3 spans 10 amino acids. Germline CDR1 is DFQATT and CDR2 is SNEGSKA (reference sequence). The sample here was CD4+ T cells from blood, cultured in vitro, taken after SARS-CoV-2 vaccination. The TCR sequence derives from a human donor who had recovered from COVID-19. The chain links TRBV20-1 to TRBJ1-1; 7 bases match TRBD1. The CDR3 sequence: CRCLQGEAFF. For the CDR3, the DNA is TGCAGATGCTTACAGGGGGAAGCTTTCTTT.